This TCR beta chain is drawn from a study of blood T cells in healthy people across ages. The V gene's germline CDR1 is MNHEY and CDR2 SVGAGI. This CDR3 has 14 amino acids. With 5 bases removed from V and 2 bases from J, the gap between germline ends came to 13 bases. RNA extraction gave at least 5.5 micrograms of total RNA per sample. The authors ran a second PCR of about 6 to 11 cycles using a sample-barcoded 5' primer and a J-beta primer mix. TCRdb ran MiXCR on the 5' RACE reads and lists one entry per CDR3 protein. Here the sample spans some 560,000 distinct CDR3 sequences, about 27% being singletons. This sample was also put to use in a study of T cells of mothers and their children.

The sample comprised blood. The rearrangement joins TRBV6-5 to TRBJ2-7; the D gene is possibly TRBD1 (6 bases). The receptor was isolated from a boy younger than 10 in good health. The CDR3 reads CASSTRDKTYEQYF. Here the CDR3 DNA reads TGTGCCAGCAGTACCCGGGACAAGACCTACGAGCAGTACTTC.